This T cell receptor beta chain derives from a study of Graves' ophthalmopathy and Graves' hyperthyroidism. Study details: Hyperthyroidism was considered stable when no ophthalmopathy appeared within 18 months of follow-up. Points from the study as a whole: A model built from 13 signatures distinguished ophthalmopathy from stable hyperthyroidism with about 86% sensitivity and around 81% specificity. Blood also held most thyroid clonotypes expanded above 0.001 frequency.

V was clipped by 5 bases and J by 10 bases, with 15 bases between them. CDR1 is LNHDA and CDR2 is SQIVND in the germline V gene (reference sequence). CDR3 length: 13 amino acids. As to this clonotype: Its antigen remains unidentified.

RNA transcripts yielded amplified TCR beta CDR3 regions. First-round RT-PCR used HTBI primers; second-round multiplex PCR followed. A single record per CDR3 protein comes from TCRdb applying MiXCR to the multiplex PCR reads. The sample carries over a million distinct CDR3 sequences, about 35% recorded once. The chain employs TRBV19 and TRBJ2-1; D perhaps matches TRBD1 (5 bases). Material: peripheral blood or thyroid tissue (not recorded which). This clonotype originated in an adult man with Graves' hyperthyroidism. The CDR3 spells CASSPQPTVEQFF. In DNA, the CDR3 is TGTGCCAGTAGTCCCCAACCGACAGTGGAGCAGTTCTTC. The full variable domain, rest sourced from reference TRBV19 and TRBJ2-1, is DGGITQSPKYLFRKEGQNVTLSCEQNLNHDAMYWYRQDPGQGLRLIYYSQIVNDFQKGDIAEGYSVSREKKESFPLTVTSAQKNPTAFYLCASSPQPTVEQFFGPGTRLTVL.